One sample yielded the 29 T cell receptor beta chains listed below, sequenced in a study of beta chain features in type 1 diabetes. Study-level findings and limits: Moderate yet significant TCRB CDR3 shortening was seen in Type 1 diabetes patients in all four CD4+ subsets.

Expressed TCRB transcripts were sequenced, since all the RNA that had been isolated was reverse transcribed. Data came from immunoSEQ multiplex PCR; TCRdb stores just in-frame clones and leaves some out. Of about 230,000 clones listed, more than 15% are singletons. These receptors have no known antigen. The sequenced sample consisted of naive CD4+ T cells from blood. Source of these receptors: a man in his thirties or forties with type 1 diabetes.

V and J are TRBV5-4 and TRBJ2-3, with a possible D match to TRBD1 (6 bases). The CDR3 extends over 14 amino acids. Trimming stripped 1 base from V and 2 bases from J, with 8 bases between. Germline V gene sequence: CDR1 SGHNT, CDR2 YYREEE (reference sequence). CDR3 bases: TGTGCCAGCAGCTTGACAGGGCTCACAGATACGCAGTATTTT. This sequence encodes CASSLTGLTDTQYF.

CDR3 sequence (DNA): TGCGCCAGCAGCGCGATACCGGGACTAGCGGGGACTGTAAATGAGCAGTTCTTC. It is translated as CASSAIPGLAGTVNEQFF. The chain couples TRBV5-1 to TRBJ2-1; TRBD2 aligns across 13 bases. Germline V CDR1 and CDR2: SGHRS, YFSETQ. CDR3 length: 18 amino acids. The ends lost 4 bases at V and 7 bases at J; junction bases unmatched: 14.

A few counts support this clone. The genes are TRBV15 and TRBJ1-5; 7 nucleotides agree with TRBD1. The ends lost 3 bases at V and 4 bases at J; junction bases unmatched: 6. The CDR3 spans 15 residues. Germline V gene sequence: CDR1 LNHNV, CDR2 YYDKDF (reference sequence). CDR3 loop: CATSRRAGQNQPQHF. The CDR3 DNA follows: TGTGCCACCAGCAGGAGGGCGGGACAGAATCAGCCCCAGCATTTT.

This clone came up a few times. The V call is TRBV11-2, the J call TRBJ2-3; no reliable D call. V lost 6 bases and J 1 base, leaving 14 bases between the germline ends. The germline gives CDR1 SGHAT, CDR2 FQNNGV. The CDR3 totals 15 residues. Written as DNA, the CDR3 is TGTGCCAGCAGATCAAAGGGCCGGGGCACAGATACGCAGTATTTT. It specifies CASRSKGRGTDTQYF. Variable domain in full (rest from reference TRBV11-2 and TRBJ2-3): EAGVAQSPRYKIIEKRQSVAFWCNPISGHATLYWYQQILGQGPKLLIQFQNNGVVDDSQLPKDRFSAERLKGVDSTLKIQPAKLEDSAVYLCASRSKGRGTDTQYFGPGTRLTVL.

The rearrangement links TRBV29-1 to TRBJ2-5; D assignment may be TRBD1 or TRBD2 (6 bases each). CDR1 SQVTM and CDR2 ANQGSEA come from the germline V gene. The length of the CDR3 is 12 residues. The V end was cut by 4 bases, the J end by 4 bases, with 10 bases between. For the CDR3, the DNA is TGCAGCGTTGCACAGGGAGGAGAGACCCAGTACTTC. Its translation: CSVAQGGETQYF.

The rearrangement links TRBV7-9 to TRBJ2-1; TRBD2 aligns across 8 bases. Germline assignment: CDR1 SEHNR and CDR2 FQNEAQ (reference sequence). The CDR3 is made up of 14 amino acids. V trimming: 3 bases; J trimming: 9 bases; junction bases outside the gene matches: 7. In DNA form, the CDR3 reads TGTGCCAGCAGCTTTCCCCAGCTAGCGGGTGAGCAGTTCTTC. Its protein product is CASSFPQLAGEQFF. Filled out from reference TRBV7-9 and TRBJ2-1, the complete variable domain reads DTGVSQNPRHKITKRGQNVTFRCDPISEHNRLYWYRQTLGQGPEFLTYFQNEAQLEKSRLLSDRFSAERPKGSFSTLEIQRTEQGDSAMYLCASSFPQLAGEQFFGPGTRLTVL.

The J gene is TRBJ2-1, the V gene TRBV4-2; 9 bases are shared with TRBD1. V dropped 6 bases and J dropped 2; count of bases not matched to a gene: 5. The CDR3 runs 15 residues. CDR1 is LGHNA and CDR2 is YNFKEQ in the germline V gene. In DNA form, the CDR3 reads TGTGCCAGCAGTACGACAGGGGGGGCCTACAATGAGCAGTTCTTC. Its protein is CASSTTGGAYNEQFF.

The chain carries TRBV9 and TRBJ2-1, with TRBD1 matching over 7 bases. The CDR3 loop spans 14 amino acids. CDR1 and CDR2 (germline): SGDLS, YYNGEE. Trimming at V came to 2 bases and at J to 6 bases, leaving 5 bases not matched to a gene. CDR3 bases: TGTGCCAGCAGCGTCGGACAGGTGAGCAATGAGCAGTTCTTC. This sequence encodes CASSVGQVSNEQFF.

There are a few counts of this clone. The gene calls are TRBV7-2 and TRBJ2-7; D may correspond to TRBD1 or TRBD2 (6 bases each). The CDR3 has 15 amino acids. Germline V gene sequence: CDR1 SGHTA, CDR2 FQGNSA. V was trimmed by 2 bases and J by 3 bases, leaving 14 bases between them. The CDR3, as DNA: TGTGCCAGCAGCTTAAATCAAGGGGGAGGCTACGAGCAGTACTTC. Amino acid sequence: CASSLNQGGGYEQYF.

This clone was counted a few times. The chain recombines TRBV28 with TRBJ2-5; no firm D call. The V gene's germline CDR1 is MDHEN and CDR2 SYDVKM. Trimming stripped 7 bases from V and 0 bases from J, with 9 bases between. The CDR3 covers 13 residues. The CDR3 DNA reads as TGTGCCAGCAACATCCGGTACCAAGAGACCCAGTACTTC. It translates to CASNIRYQETQYF.

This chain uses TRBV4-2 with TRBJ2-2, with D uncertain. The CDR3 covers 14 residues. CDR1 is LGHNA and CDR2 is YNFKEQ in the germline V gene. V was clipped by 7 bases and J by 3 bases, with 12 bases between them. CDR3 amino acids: CASNLPGDTGELFF. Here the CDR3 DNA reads TGTGCCAGCAATCTCCCTGGGGACACCGGGGAGCTGTTTTTT.

CDR3 sequence: CASSQESWTGFNEKLFF. The CDR3 DNA sequence: TGTGCCAGCAGCCAAGAGTCCTGGACAGGGTTCAATGAAAAACTGTTTTTT. The gene calls are TRBV14 and TRBJ1-4, with 8 nucleotides matching TRBD1. The CDR3 loop spans 17 amino acids. J gave up 5 bases and V 0 bases, and 8 bases lay outside the gene matches. Germline loops: CDR1 SGHDN, CDR2 FVKESK.

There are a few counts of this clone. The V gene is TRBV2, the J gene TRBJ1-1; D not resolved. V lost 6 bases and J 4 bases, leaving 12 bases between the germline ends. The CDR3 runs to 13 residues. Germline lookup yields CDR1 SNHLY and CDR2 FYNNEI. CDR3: CASSGFGSTEAFF. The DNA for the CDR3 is TGTGCCAGCAGCGGCTTTGGGAGCACTGAAGCTTTCTTT.

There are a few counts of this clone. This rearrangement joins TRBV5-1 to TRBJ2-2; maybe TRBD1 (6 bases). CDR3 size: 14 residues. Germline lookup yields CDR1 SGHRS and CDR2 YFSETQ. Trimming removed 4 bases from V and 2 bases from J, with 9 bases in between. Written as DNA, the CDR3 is TGCGCCAGCAGCGAGGGACATAACACCGGGGAGCTGTTTTTT. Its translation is CASSEGHNTGELFF.

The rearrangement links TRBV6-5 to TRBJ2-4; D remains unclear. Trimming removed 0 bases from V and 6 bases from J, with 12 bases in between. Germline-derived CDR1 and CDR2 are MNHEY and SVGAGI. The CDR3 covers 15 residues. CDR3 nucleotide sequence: TGTGCCAGCAGTTACTCGAGGCAGGCTAGAAACATTCAGTACTTC. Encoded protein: CASSYSRQARNIQYF.

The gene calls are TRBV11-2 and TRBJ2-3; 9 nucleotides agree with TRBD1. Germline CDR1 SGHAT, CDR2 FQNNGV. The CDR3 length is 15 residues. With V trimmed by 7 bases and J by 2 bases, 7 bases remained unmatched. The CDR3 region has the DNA TGTGCCAGCACCTACCGGGACAGGGCCACAGATACGCAGTATTTT. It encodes CASTYRDRATDTQYF.

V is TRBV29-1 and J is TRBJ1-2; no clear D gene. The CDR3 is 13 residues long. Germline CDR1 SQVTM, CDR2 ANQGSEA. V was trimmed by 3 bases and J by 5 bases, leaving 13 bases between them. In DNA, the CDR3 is TGCAGCGTTGACGGGGTGCAACCTTATGGCTACACCTTC. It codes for CSVDGVQPYGYTF.

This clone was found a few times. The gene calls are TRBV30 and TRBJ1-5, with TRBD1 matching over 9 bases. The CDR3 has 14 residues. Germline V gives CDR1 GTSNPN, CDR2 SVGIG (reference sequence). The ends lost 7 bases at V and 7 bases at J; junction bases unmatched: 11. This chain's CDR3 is CAFTQGTGYQPQHF. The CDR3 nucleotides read TGTGCCTTCACCCAAGGGACAGGGTACCAGCCCCAGCATTTT.

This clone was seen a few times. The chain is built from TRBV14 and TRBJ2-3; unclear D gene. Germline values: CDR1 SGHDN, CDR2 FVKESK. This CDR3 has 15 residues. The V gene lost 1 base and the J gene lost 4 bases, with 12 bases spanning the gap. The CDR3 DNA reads TGTGCCAGCAGCCAAGTTGTCAGCAGCGCAGATACGCAGTATTTT. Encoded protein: CASSQVVSSADTQYF.

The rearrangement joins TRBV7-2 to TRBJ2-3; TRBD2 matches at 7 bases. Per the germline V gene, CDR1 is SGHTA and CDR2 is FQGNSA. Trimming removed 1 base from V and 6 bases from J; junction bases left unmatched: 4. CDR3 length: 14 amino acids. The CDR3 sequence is CASSLGSRGDTQYF. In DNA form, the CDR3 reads TGTGCCAGCAGCTTAGGCTCGCGGGGGGATACGCAGTATTTT.

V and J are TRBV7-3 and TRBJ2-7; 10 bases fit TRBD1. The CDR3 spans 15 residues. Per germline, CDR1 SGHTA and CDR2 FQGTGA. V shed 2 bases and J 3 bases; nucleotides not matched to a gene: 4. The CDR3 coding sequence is TGTGCCAGCAGCTTATCCGGGACAGGGGTCTACGAGCAGTACTTC. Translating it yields CASSLSGTGVYEQYF.

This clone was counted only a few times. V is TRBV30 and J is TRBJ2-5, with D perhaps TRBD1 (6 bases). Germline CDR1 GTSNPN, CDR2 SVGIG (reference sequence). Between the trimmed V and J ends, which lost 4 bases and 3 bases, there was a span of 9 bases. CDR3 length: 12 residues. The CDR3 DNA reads TGTGCCTGGAACAGGGTAGAAGAGACCCAGTACTTC. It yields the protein CAWNRVEETQYF.

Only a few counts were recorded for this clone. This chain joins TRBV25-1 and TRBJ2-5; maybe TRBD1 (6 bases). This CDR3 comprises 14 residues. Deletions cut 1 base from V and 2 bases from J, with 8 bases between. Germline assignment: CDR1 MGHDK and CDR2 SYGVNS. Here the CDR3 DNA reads TGTGCCAGCAGTGAATTAGGACAGCAAGAGACCCAGTACTTC. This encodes CASSELGQQETQYF.

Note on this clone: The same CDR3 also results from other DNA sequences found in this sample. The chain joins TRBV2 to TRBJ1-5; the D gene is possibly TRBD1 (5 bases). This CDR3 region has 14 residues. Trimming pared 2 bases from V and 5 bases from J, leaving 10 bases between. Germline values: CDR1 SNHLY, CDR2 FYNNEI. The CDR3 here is CASSEQGGDQPQHF. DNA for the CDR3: TGTGCCAGCAGTGAACAGGGCGGCGATCAGCCCCAGCATTTT.

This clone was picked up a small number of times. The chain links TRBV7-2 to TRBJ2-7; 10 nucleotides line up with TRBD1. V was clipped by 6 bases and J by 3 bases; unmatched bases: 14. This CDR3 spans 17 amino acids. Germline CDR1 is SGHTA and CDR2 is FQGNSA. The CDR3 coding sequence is TGTGCCAGCAGTCTTGGGACAGGGGCGTCGTGGAACTACGAGCAGTACTTC. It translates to CASSLGTGASWNYEQYF.

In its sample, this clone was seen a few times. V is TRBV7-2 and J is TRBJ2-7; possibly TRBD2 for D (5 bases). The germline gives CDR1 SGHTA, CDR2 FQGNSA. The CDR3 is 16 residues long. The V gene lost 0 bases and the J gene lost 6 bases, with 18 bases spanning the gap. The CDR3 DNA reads TGTGCCAGCAGCTTAGCGGCGGCGGAGGAGCAAGGCGAGCAGTACTTC. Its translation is CASSLAAAEEQGEQYF.

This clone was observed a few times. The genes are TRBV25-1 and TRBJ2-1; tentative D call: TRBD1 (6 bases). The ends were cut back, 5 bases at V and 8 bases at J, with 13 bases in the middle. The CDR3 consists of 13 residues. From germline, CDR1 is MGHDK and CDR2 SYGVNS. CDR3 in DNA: TGTGCCAGCAGTCGGCAGGGGAGCGATGAGCAGTTCTTC. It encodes CASSRQGSDEQFF.

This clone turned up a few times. For the CDR3, the DNA is TGTGCCAGCAGCGCGGACTATGACACCGGGGAGCTGTTTTTT. Translating it yields CASSADYDTGELFF. The chain combines TRBV9 with TRBJ2-2; a possible D gene is TRBD2 (6 bases). There are 14 residues in the CDR3. Trimming took off 3 bases at V and 3 bases at J, with 9 bases between the two ends. CDR1 is SGDLS, CDR2 YYNGEE, per germline.

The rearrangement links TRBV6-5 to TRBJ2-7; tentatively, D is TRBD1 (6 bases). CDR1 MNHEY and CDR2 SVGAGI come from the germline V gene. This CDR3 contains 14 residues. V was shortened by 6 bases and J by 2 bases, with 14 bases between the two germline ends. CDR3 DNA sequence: TGTGCCAGCAGGAAGAGGCAGGGGACCTACGAGCAGTACTTC. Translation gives CASRKRQGTYEQYF.